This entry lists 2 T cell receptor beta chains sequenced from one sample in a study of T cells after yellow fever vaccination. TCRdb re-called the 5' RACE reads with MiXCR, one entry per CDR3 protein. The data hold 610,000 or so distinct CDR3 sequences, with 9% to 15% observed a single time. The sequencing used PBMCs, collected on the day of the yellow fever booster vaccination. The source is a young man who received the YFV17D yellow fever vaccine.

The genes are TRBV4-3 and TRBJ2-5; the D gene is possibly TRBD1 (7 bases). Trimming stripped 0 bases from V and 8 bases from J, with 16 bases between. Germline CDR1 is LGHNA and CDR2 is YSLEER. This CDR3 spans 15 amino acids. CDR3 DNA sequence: TGCGCCAGCAGCCAAGACAGGGGGGCCATAGGCACCCAGTACTTC. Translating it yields CASSQDRGAIGTQYF.

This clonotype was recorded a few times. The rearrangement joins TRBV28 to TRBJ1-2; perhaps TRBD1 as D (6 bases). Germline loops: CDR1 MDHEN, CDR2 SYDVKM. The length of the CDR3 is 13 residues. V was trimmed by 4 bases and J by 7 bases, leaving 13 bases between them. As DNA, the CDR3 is TGTGCCAGCAGTTGGGGGCAGGGTTTTGGCTACACCTTC. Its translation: CASSWGQGFGYTF.